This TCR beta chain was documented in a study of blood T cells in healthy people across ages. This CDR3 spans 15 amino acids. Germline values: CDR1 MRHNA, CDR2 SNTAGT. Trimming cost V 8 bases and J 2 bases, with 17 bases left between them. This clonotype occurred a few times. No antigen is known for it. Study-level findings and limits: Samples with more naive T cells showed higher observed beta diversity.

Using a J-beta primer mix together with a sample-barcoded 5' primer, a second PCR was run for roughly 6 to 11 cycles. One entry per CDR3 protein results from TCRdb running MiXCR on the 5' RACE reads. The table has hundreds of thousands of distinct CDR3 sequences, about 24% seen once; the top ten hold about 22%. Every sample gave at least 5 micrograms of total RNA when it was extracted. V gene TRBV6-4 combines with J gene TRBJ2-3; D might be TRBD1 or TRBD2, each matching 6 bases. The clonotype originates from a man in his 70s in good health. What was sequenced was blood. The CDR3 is CASQREGGLTDTQYF. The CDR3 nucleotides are TGTGCCAGCCAAAGAGAGGGGGGCCTCACAGATACGCAGTATTTT.